This T cell receptor beta chain was identified during a study of blood T cell repertoires in COVID-19. The data were produced by immunoSEQ multiplex PCR, yet TCRdb's version contains in-frame clones alone and is incomplete. The sample holds 200,000 to 250,000 clones; more than 75% are singletons and the top ten take over 10%. Input material: peripheral blood. This clonotype was obtained from a human donor in a cohort sampled during active COVID-19.

The CDR3 coding sequence is TGTGCCAGCAGTGAAGGGGGACTAGCAACTTACGAGCAGTACTTC. Encoded protein: CASSEGGLATYEQYF. V gene TRBV6-1 combines with J gene TRBJ2-7; the match to TRBD2 covers 9 bases. V shed 1 base and J 4 bases; nucleotides not matched to a gene: 5. The CDR3 has 15 amino acids. Germline CDR1 MNHNS, CDR2 SASEGT.